This TCR beta chain was found in a study of CD4 T cells in relation to SARS-CoV-2 and coronaviruses. Some clones are missing from TCRdb's copy, which holds only in-frame ones; the method was immunoSEQ multiplex PCR. Here the sample spans 50,000 to 65,000 clones, roughly nine tenths being singletons. CDR1 is SGHRS and CDR2 is YFSETQ in the germline V gene. The CDR3 is 13 amino acids. Between the trimmed V and J ends, which lost 2 bases and 3 bases, there was a span of 8 bases. As regards this clone: Its antigen is undetermined.

Overall study results and limits: In roughly two thirds of donors, memory CD4+ clonotypes crossrecognized SARS-CoV-2 and at least one common cold coronavirus spike. SARS-CoV-2-driven expansion was significantly weaker in crossreactive than monoreactive clones. The assay detects memory recall responses, not culture-primed primary responses.

Sequencing used naive CD4+ T cells from PBMCs. Regarding subset: naive CD4+ T cells isolated by negative enrichment. The TCR originated in an adult with COVID-19. V usage is TRBV5-1 and J usage is TRBJ2-5, with D perhaps assigned TRBD1 or TRBD2 (5 bases each). CDR3 amino acids: CASSFGDEETQYF. CDR3 bases: TGCGCCAGCAGCTTTGGGGACGAAGAGACCCAGTACTTC.